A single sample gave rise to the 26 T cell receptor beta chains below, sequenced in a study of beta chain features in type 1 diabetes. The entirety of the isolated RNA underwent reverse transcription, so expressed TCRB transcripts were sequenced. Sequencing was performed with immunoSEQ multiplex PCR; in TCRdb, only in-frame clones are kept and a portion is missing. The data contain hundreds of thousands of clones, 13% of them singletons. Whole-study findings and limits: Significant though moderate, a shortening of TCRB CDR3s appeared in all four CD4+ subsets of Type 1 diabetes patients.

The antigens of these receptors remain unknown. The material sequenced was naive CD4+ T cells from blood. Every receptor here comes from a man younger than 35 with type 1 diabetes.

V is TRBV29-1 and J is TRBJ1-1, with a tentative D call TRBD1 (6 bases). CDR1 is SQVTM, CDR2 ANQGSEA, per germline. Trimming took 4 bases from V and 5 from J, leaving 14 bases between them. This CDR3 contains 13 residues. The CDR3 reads CSVGEQGWTEAFF. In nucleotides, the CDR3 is TGCAGCGTTGGAGAACAGGGATGGACTGAAGCTTTCTTT.

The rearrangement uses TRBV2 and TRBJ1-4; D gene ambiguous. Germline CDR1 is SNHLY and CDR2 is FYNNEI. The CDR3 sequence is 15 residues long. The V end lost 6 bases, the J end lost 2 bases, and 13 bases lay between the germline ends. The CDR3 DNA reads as TGTGCCAGCAGGATCCGGCCCGCTACTAATGAAAAACTGTTTTTT. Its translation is CASRIRPATNEKLFF.

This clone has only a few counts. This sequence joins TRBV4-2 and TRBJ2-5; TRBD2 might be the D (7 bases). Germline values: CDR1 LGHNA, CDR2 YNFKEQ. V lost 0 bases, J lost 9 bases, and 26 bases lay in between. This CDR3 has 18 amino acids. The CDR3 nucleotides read TGTGCCAGCAGCCAAGAATTCGTCGCGGGGGCACGCGAGGGGGCCCAGTACTTC. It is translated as CASSQEFVAGAREGAQYF.

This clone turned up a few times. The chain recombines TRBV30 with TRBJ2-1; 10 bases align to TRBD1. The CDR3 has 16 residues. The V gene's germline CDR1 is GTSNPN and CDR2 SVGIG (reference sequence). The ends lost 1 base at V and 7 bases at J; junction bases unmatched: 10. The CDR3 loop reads CAWSGIGTGEGNEQFF. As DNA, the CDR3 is TGTGCCTGGAGTGGGATCGGGACAGGGGAAGGGAATGAGCAGTTCTTC.

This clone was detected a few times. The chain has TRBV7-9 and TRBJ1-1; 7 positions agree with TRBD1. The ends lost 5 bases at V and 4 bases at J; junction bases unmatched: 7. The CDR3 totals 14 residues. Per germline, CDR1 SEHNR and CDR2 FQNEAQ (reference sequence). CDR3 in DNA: TGTGCCAGCAGCGTGACAGGGTTCGGCACTGAAGCTTTCTTT. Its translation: CASSVTGFGTEAFF. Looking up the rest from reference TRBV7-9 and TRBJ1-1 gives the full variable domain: DTGVSQNPRHKITKRGQNVTFRCDPISEHNRLYWYRQTLGQGPEFLTYFQNEAQLEKSRLLSDRFSAERPKGSFSTLEIQRTEQGDSAMYLCASSVTGFGTEAFFGQGTRLTVV.

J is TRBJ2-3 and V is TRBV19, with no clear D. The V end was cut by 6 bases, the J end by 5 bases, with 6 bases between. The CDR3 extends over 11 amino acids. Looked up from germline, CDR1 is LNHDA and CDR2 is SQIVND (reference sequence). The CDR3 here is CASRLGDTQYF. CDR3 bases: TGTGCCAGTAGGTTGGGAGATACGCAGTATTTT.

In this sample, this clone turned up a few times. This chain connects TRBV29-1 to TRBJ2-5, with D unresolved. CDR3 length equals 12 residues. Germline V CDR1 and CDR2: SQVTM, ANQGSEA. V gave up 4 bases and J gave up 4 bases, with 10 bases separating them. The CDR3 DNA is TGCAGCGTTGCGGGCGGTGGAGAGACCCAGTACTTC. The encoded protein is CSVAGGGETQYF.

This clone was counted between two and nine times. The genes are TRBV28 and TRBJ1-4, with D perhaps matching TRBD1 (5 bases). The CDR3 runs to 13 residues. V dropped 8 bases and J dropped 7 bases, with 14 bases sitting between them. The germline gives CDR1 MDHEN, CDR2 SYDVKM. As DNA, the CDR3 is TGTGCCAGCGGGTATCAGGGAAGTGAAAAACTGTTTTTT. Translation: CASGYQGSEKLFF.

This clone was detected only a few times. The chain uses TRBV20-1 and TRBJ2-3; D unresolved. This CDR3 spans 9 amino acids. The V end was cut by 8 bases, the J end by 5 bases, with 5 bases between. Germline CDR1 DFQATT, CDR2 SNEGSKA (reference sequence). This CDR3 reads CSHGDTQYF. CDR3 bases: TGCAGTCATGGAGATACGCAGTATTTT.

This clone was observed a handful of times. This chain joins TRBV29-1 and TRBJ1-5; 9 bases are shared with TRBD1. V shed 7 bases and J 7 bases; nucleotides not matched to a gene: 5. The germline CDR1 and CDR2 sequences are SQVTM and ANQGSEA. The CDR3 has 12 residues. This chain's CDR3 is CSAGTGYQPQHF. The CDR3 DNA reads TGCAGCGCCGGGACAGGGTACCAGCCCCAGCATTTT.

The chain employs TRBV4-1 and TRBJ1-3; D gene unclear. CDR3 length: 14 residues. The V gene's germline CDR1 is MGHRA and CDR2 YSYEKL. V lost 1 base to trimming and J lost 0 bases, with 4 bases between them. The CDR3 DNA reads TGCGCCAGCAGCCAAGGATACTCTGGAAACACCATATATTTT. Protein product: CASSQGYSGNTIYF.

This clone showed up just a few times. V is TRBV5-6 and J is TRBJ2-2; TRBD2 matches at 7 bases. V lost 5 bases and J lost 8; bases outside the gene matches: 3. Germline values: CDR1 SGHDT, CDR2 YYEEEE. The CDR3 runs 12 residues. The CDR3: CASSGLEGELFF. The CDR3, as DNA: TGTGCCAGCAGTGGACTAGAGGGGGAGCTGTTTTTT.

The CDR3 spells CASSLEVNEQFF. The CDR3, as DNA: TGTGCCAGCAGCTTAGAAGTCAATGAGCAGTTCTTC. The chain combines TRBV7-9 with TRBJ2-1, with D unresolved. V gave up 1 base and J gave up 6 bases, with 4 bases separating them. Germline loops: CDR1 SEHNR, CDR2 FQNEAQ (reference sequence). The CDR3 extends over 12 amino acids.

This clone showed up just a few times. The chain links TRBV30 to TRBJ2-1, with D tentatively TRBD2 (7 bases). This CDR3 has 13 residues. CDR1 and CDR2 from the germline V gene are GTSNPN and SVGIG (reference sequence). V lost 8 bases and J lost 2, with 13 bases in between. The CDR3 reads CAGAGAPYNEQFF. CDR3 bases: TGTGCCGGGGCGGGGGCCCCCTACAATGAGCAGTTCTTC.

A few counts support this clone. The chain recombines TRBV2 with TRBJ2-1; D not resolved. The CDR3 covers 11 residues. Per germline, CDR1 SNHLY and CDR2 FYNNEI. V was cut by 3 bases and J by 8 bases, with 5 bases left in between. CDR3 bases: TGTGCCAGCAGTGAGTTGTATGAGCAGTTCTTC. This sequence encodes CASSELYEQFF.

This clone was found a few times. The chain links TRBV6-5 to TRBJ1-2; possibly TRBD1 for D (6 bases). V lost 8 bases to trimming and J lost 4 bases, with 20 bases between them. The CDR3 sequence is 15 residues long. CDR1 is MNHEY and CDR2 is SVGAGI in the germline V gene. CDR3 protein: CASYRAQGTVYGYTF. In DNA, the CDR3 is TGTGCCAGCTACCGGGCCCAGGGGACGGTCTATGGCTACACCTTC.

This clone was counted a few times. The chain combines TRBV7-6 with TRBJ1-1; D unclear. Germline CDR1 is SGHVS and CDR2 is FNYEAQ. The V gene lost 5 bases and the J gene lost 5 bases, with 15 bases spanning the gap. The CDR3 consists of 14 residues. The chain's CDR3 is CASSASGSLTEAFF. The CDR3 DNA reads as TGTGCCAGCAGCGCGTCCGGGAGTCTGACTGAAGCTTTCTTT.

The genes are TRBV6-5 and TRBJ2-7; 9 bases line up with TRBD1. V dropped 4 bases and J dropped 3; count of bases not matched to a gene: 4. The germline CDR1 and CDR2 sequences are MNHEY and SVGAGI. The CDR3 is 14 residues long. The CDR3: CASSSGQGGYEQYF. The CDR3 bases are TGTGCCAGCAGTTCGGGACAGGGAGGCTACGAGCAGTACTTC.

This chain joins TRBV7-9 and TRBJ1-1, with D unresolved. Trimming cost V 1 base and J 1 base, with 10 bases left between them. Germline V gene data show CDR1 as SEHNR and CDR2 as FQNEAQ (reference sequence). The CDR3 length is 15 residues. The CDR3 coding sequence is TGTGCCAGCAGCTTAGGCAGTTCGGAGAACACTGAAGCTTTCTTT. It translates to CASSLGSSENTEAFF.

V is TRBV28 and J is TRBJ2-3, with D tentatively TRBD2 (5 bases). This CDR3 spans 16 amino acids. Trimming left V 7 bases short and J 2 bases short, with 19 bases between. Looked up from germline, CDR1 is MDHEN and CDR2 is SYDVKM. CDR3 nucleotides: TGTGCCAGCACCCGGCGGGTCCGACTGACCACAGATACGCAGTATTTT. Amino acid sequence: CASTRRVRLTTDTQYF.

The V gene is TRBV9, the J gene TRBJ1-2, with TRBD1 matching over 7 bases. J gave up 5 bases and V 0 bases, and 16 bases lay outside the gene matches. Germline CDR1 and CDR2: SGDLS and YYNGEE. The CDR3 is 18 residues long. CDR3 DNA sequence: TGTGCCAGCAGCGTAGCCTCGACAGGGCGCCGGGGGACATATGGCTACACCTTC. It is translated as CASSVASTGRRGTYGYTF.

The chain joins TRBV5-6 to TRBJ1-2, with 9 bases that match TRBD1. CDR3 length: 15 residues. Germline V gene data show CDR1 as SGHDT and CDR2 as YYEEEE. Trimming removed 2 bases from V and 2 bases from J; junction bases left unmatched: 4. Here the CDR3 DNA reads TGTGCCAGCAGCTTCGGGGACAGGGCCAACTATGGCTACACCTTC. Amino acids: CASSFGDRANYGYTF.

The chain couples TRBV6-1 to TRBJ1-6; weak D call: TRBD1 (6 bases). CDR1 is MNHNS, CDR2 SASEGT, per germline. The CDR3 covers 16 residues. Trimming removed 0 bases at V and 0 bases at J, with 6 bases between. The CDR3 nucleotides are TGTGCCAGCAGTGAAGCAGGGGGCTCCTATAATTCACCCCTCCACTTT. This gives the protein CASSEAGGSYNSPLHF.

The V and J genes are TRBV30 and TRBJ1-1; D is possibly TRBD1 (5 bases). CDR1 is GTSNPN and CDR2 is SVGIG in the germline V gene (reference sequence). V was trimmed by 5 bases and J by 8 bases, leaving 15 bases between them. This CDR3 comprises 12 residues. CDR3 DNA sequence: TGTGCCTGGTGGTTATTCGGGGGGGAAGCTTTCTTT. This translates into CAWWLFGGEAFF.

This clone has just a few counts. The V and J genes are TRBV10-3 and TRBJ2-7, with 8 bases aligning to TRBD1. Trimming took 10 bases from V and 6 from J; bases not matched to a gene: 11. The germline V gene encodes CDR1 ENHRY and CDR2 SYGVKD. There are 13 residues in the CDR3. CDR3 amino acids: CATMATGVTEQYF. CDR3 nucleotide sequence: TGTGCCACCATGGCGACAGGGGTAACCGAGCAGTACTTC.

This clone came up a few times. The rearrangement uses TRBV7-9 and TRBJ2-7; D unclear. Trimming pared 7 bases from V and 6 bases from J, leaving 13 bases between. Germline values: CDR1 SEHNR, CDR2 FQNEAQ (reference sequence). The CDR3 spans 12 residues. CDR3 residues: CASMWLEAEQYF. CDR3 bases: TGTGCCAGCATGTGGCTTGAGGCCGAGCAGTACTTC.